One and the same sample provided the 5 T cell receptor beta chains below, sequenced in a study of molecular identifiers for immune sequencing clone quantification. MiXCR was run by TCRdb on the PCR reads, yielding one entry per CDR3 protein. The sample lists fewer than 350,000 distinct CDR3 sequences; roughly a quarter were seen once. Sequencing used naive CD8+ T cells from blood, with Jurkat cell RNA spiked in. Documented subset: FACS-sorted CD8+CD4-CCR7+CD45RA+ naive T cells. These receptors came from a human donor in good health. Some libraries in this study had Jurkat cell RNA spiked in.

This clonotype was observed a few times. This chain links TRBV19 with TRBJ2-4; 7 bases agree with TRBD2. The germline CDR1 and CDR2 sequences are LNHDA and SQIVND (reference sequence). J gave up 4 bases and V 4 bases, and 10 bases lay outside the gene matches. The CDR3 covers 16 residues. The CDR3 spells CASSSGGGTTKNIQYF. The CDR3 nucleotides are TGTGCCAGTAGTAGCGGTGGGGGGACTACGAAAAACATTCAGTACTTC.

As for this clonotype: One end of the junction is discordant with germline, which a read error may explain. The chain is built from TRBV5-1 and TRBJ1-1; 7 nucleotides agree with TRBD1. Germline lookup yields CDR1 SGHRS and CDR2 YFSETQ. The CDR3 length is 17 residues. This chain's CDR3 is CASSLYRGGRSNTESFF. CDR3 DNA sequence: TGCGCCAGCAGCTTGTACAGGGGCGGCCGATCGAACACTGAATCTTTCTTT.

Concerning this clonotype itself: A clone one base away is much larger, so this may be a read error. The V and J genes are TRBV7-6 and TRBJ2-7, with 7 nucleotides matching TRBD1. CDR3 length: 18 amino acids. Germline values: CDR1 SGHVS, CDR2 FNYEAQ. CDR3 residues: CTSSSEVHRGDLSYEQYF. In DNA, the CDR3 is TGTACCAGCAGCTCCGAAGTTCACAGGGGCGATCTTTCCTACGAGCAGTACTTC.

To note about this clonotype: A much larger clone differs by one base, so this may be a read error. V usage is TRBV18 and J usage is TRBJ1-1; 7 nucleotides agree with TRBD1. Losses at the gene ends were 0 bases for V and 7 bases for J; bases not matched to a gene: 8. CDR3 length: 15 residues. CDR1 is KGHSH and CDR2 is LQKENI in the germline V gene. In DNA form, the CDR3 reads TGTGCCAGCTCACCACCCGAGACAGGGCGGAGTGAAGCTTTCTTT. Protein product: CASSPPETGRSEAFF.

This clonotype was counted at least ten times. The chain carries TRBV14 and TRBJ2-1, with 12 bases aligning to TRBD2. Germline V gene lookup returns CDR1 SGHDN and CDR2 FVKESK. The CDR3 has 19 residues. Trimming at V came to 3 bases and at J to 3 bases, leaving 12 bases not matched to a gene. Here the CDR3 reads CASSHTSGRPPNNYNEQFF. The CDR3 coding sequence is TGTGCCAGCAGCCACACTAGCGGGAGGCCCCCGAACAACTACAATGAGCAGTTCTTC.